This TCR beta chain was captured by sequencing in a study of identical twins. Study observations and caveats: Whereas memory repertoires showed no such difference, abundant cord blood beta clonotypes carried fewer insertions. Twins shared beta out-of-frame sequences in excess, but this excess was weaker.

V trimming: 0 bases; J trimming: 3 bases; junction bases outside the gene matches: 5. Germline CDR1 is SQVTM and CDR2 is ANQGSEA. CDR3 length: 14 residues. Worth noting for this clonotype: Its antigen remains unknown.

MiXCR was run by TCRdb on the 5' RACE reads, yielding one entry per CDR3 protein. This table has roughly 230,000 distinct CDR3 sequences, roughly 8.7% appearing once. The same sample was also used in a study of yellow fever vaccine responses in identical twins.

Sample: CD8+ T cells sorted from blood. This TCR derives from a woman between 18 and 30 years old in good health. The V gene is TRBV29-1, the J gene TRBJ2-7; 7 bases align to TRBD1. The CDR3 DNA reads as TGCAGCGTTGAAGATAGGGGACAGAACTACGAGCAGTACTTC. This translates into CSVEDRGQNYEQYF.